This T cell receptor (beta chain) derives from a study of OX40 agonist ivuxolimab in advanced cancers. TCRdb's table, derived via immunoSEQ multiplex PCR, lists solely in-frame clones and lacks some. The repertoire consists of around 8,000 clones, with 90% occurring once and the leading ten covering less than 5.5%. Germline values: CDR1 GTSNPN, CDR2 SVGIG (reference sequence). Trimming removed 3 bases from V and 5 bases from J; junction bases left unmatched: 8. CDR3 size: 15 residues. The sequences come from CD4+ or CD8+ T cells sorted from blood, collected in a trial of the OX40 agonist ivuxolimab. The receptor was derived from an adult with an advanced solid tumor such as melanoma, head and neck, liver or kidney cancer. V usage is TRBV30 and J usage is TRBJ2-2; 8 bases agree with TRBD2. The CDR3 DNA is TGTGCCTGGAGGCGAGCGGGGGTGCGAACCGGGGAGCTGTTTTTT. Translated, it gives CAWRRAGVRTGELFF.